This entry is about one T cell receptor beta chain. The sample comes from a study of blood T cell repertoires in COVID-19. Cohorts were based on clinical histories the participants reported. In the source study's methods: Estimation of nucleated cell counts was performed using reference gene primer amplification. Only in-frame clones appear in the TCRdb table, and some are missing; sequencing was by immunoSEQ multiplex PCR. The V and J calls and clone size come from that table; D and trimming were worked out from the DNA. Here the sample spans roughly 400,000 clones, around 90% being singletons. Germline loops: CDR1 MNHEY, CDR2 SMNVEV (reference sequence). The V and J ends lost 6 bases and 8 bases, in that order; junction bases with no gene match: 17. The CDR3 length is 16 residues.

The chain links TRBV27 to TRBJ1-2, with 8 bases that match TRBD1. This receptor was identified in a middle-aged woman with acute COVID-19. The specimen was PBMCs or T cells enriched from blood (not recorded which). CDR3 nucleotides: TGTGCCAGCAGCAACGACAGGGGTTATCCCGCGGGAGGCTACACCTTC. This sequence encodes CASSNDRGYPAGGYTF.